This entry describes one TCR beta chain. Antigen: not known. Profiling relied on immunoSEQ multiplex PCR, and the TCRdb table lists in-frame clones only, not all of them. The data hold approximately 140,000 clones, with approximately 86% observed a single time. The donors were part of the validation cohort of fewer than 150 subjects. That cohort was separate from the first cohort, which comprised 550 to 750 subjects. This sample is drawn from a study of cytomegalovirus exposure and HLA in healthy donors. Across the whole study: Per a later analysis, the 550 to 850 first-cohort and 120 validation repertoires shared one platform. Overall study findings and caveats: Subsequent analysis revealed that first-cohort TCR clusters tended to co-occur in the roughly 120 validation repertoires. In vitro experiments confirmed that a few CMV-associated chains were specific for CMV antigens.

The CDR3 runs to 13 residues. The V gene's germline CDR1 is LNHDA and CDR2 SQIVND (reference sequence). V was trimmed by 3 bases and J by 3 bases, leaving 9 bases between them. Material: PBMCs. V and J are TRBV19 and TRBJ2-7; D is unresolved. This clonotype was obtained from a man aged 18 to 30 in good health and CMV-seropositive. DNA for the CDR3: TGTGCCAGTAGTATGGCACCCAACTACGAGCAGTACTTC. Its protein is CASSMAPNYEQYF.